These T cell receptor beta chains were read from a single sample in a study of shared clonotypes between healthy human individuals. Sequencing used immunoSEQ multiplex PCR; TCRdb keeps in-frame clones, though not all of them. The data hold 2,500,000 or so clones, with 85% to 95% observed a single time. Sample: naive CD4+ T cells from PBMCs. The source is a man between 18 and 35 years old in good health. Some clones in this sample may be carry-over from other donors' samples. The CDR3 runs from the conserved cysteine through the conserved F or W. A D gene is named only where the DNA matches it firmly. Where a row states a size, it is once, few, many or the class of an expanded clone; other rows omit it.

TRBV7-2,.,TRBJ2-7,TRBD1,CASTFAPGQSHEQYF,TGTGCCAGCACCTTCGCCCCGGGACAGAGCCACGAGCAGTACTTC
TRBV27,.,TRBJ2-5,.,CASSLLGRQETQYF,TGTGCCAGCAGTCTCCTTGGCAGGCAAGAGACCCAGTACTTC
TRBV28,.,TRBJ2-7,.,CASSLNSYEQYF,TGTGCCAGCAGCCTCAACTCCTACGAGCAGTACTTC
TRBV14,.,TRBJ2-3,.,CASSQLTGAPDTQYF,TGTGCCAGCAGCCAGCTGACAGGAGCCCCAGATACGCAGTATTTT
TRBV5-8,.,TRBJ1-1,.,CASSLMTNGYTEAFF,TGTGCCAGCAGCTTGATGACGAACGGGTACACTGAAGCTTTCTTT
TRBV2,.,TRBJ2-5,TRBD2,CASSAGLAGAQETQYF,TGTGCCAGCAGTGCTGGACTAGCGGGAGCTCAAGAGACCCAGTACTTC
TRBV6-5,.,TRBJ2-7,.,CASSRPSTGTYEQYF,TGTGCCAGCAGCCGACCTAGTACGGGGACCTACGAGCAGTACTTC
TRBV6-6,.,TRBJ2-1,.,CASRKIFHEQFF,TGTGCCAGCAGGAAAATTTTCCATGAGCAGTTCTTC
TRBV6-4,once,TRBJ2-3,.,CASSYEVTDTQYF,TGTGCCAGCAGTTACGAGGTCACAGATACGCAGTATTTT
TRBV9,.,TRBJ2-5,.,CASTLSAGMDQETQYF,TGTGCCAGCACCCTATCGGCAGGGATGGACCAAGAGACCCAGTACTTC
TRBV6-6,.,TRBJ2-7,TRBD2,CASSLGLAGSYEQYF,TGTGCCAGCAGCTTAGGACTAGCGGGTTCCTACGAGCAGTACTTC
TRBV5-4,few,TRBJ2-5,.,CASSLGQETQYF,TGTGCCAGCAGCTTGGGGCAAGAGACCCAGTACTTC
TRBV7-3,.,TRBJ2-1,.,CASSLLGSHNEQFF,TGTGCCAGCAGCTTACTGGGTAGCCACAATGAGCAGTTCTTC
TRBV7-2,.,TRBJ2-7,.,CASSSHRTVKYEQYF,TGTGCCAGCAGCTCCCACCGGACTGTTAAATACGAGCAGTACTTC
TRBV18,once,TRBJ2-7,TRBD1,CASSPPVGTGEWEQYF,TGTGCCAGCTCACCACCTGTCGGGACAGGGGAATGGGAGCAGTACTTC
TRBV30,.,TRBJ2-2,.,CAWSTGPAAGELFF,TGTGCCTGGAGTACAGGCCCGGCGGCCGGGGAGCTGTTTTTT
TRBV10-1,.,TRBJ2-5,.,CASSEHRGEETQYF,TGCGCCAGCAGTGAGCATAGAGGGGAAGAGACCCAGTACTTC
TRBV9,once,TRBJ2-3,.,CASSVDRGGPDTQYF,TGTGCCAGCAGCGTAGATAGGGGGGGACCCGATACGCAGTATTTT
TRBV4-2,.,TRBJ2-2,TRBD2,CASSQLGGSSSGELFF,TGTGCCAGCAGCCAATTGGGCGGGAGCTCGTCCGGGGAGCTGTTTTTT
TRBV7-8,.,TRBJ1-3,TRBD1,CASSPTGRALSGNTIYF,TGTGCCAGCAGCCCGACAGGGAGGGCTTTGAGCGGAAACACCATATATTTT
TRBV5-1,.,TRBJ2-7,.,CASSSGRYEQYF,TGCGCCAGCAGCTCGGGCCGCTACGAGCAGTACTTC
TRBV19,.,TRBJ2-6,.,CASSSSYGSGANVLTF,TGTGCCAGTAGTTCCTCGTATGGGTCTGGGGCCAACGTCCTGACTTTC
TRBV4-3,.,TRBJ1-2,.,CASSQDSAAGLPYGYTF,TGCGCCAGCAGCCAAGATTCGGCCGCGGGCCTTCCCTATGGCTACACCTTC
TRBV29-1,.,TRBJ2-7,.,CSVGSAYEQYF,TGCAGCGTTGGGTCAGCATACGAGCAGTACTTC
TRBV18,.,TRBJ1-1,TRBD1,CASSPTGGEGTEAFF,TGTGCCAGCTCACCTACAGGGGGGGAAGGCACTGAAGCTTTCTTT
TRBV18,.,TRBJ2-7,TRBD1,CASSPRQGSYEQYF,TGTGCCAGCTCACCGCGACAGGGGAGTTACGAGCAGTACTTC
TRBV19,.,TRBJ2-7,.,CASRWATGSYEQYF,TGTGCCAGTAGATGGGCGACAGGATCCTACGAGCAGTACTTC
TRBV5-1,.,TRBJ2-1,TRBD2,CASSLLGGSYNEQFF,TGCGCCAGCAGCTTGTTGGGCGGGAGCTACAATGAGCAGTTCTTC
TRBV18,.,TRBJ2-3,.,CASSADNTDTQYF,TGTGCCAGCTCAGCAGACAACACAGATACGCAGTATTTT
TRBV29-1,.,TRBJ1-5,.,CSVAQQGDSNQPQHF,TGCAGCGTGGCCCAACAGGGAGATAGCAATCAGCCCCAGCATTTT
TRBV16,few,TRBJ1-3,.,CASSPLRGPGNTIYF,TGTGCCAGCAGCCCGCTCCGAGGTCCAGGGAACACCATATATTTT